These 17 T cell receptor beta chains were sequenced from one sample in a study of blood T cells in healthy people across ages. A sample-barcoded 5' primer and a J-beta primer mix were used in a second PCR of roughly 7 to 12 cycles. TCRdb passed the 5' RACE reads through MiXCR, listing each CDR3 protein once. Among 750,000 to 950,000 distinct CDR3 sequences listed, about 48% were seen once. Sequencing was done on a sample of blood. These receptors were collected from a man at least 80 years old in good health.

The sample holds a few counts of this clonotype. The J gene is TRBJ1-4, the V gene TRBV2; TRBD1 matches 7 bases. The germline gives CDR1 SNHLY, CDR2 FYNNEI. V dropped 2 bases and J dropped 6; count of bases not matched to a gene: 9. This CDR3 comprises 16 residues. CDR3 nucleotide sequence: TGTGCCAGCAGTGAATATCAGGGGGGCTGGGATGAAAAACTGTTTTTT. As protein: CASSEYQGGWDEKLFF.

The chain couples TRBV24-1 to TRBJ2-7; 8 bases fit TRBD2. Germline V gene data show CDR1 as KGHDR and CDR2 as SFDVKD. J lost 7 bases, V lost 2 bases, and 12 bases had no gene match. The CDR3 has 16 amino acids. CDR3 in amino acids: CATSDYPSGGGNEQYF. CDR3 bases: TGTGCCACCAGTGATTACCCCAGCGGGGGAGGCAATGAGCAGTACTTC.

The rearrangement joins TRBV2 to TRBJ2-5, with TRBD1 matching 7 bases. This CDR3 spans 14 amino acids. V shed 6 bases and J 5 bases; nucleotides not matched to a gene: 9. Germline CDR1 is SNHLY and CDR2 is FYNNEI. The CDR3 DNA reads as TGTGCCAGCAGCGAGGACCGGGACAGTGAGACCCAGTACTTC. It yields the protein CASSEDRDSETQYF.

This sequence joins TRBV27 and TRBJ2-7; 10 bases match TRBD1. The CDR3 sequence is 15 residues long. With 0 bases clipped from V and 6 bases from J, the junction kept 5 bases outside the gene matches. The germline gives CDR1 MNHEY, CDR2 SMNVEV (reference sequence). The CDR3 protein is CASSLSLWTGGEQYF. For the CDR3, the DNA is TGTGCCAGCAGTTTATCCCTTTGGACAGGGGGCGAGCAGTACTTC.

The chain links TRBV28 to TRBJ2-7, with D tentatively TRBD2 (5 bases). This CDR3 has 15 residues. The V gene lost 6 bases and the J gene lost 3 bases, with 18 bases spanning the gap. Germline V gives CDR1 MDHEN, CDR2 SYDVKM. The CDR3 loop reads CASSRGGLNIYEQYF. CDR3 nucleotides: TGTGCCAGCAGCCGAGGAGGACTCAATATCTACGAGCAGTACTTC.

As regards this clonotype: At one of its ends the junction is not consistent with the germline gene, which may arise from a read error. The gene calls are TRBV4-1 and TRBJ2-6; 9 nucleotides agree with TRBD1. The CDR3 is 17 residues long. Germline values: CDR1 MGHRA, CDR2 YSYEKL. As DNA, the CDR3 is TGCGCCAGTAGCCTAGGACAGGGGAACTCTGGGGCCAACGTCCTGACTTTC. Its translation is CASSLGQGNSGANVLTF.

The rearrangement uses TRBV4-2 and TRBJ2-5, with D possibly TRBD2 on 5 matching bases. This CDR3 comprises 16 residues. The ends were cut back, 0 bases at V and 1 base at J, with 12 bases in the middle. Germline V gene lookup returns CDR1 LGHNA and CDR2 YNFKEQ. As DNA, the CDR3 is TGTGCCAGCAGCCAAGATGAGGGTGATAGCCAAGAGACCCAGTACTTC. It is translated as CASSQDEGDSQETQYF.

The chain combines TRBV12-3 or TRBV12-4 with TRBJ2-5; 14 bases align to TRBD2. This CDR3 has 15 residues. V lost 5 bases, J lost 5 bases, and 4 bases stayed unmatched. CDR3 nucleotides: TGTGCCAGCAGTGGGACTAGCGGGAGATGGGAGACCCAGTACTTC. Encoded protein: CASSGTSGRWETQYF.

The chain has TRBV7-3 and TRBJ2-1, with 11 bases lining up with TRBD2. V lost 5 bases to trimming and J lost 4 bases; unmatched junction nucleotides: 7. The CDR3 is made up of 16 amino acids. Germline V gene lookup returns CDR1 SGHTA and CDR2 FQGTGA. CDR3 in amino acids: CASSGPGLAVYNEQFF. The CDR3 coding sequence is TGTGCCAGCAGCGGACCGGGACTAGCGGTGTACAATGAGCAGTTCTTC.

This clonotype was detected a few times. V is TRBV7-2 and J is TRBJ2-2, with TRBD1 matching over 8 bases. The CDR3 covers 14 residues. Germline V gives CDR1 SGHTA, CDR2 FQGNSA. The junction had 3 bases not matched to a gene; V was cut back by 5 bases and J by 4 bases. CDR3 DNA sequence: TGTGCCAGCAGCCGACAGGGGATCACCGGGGAGCTGTTTTTT. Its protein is CASSRQGITGELFF.

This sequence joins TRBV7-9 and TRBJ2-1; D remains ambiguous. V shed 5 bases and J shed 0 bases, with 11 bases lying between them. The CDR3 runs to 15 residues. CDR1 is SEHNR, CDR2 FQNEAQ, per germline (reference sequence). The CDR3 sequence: CASSLTSFSYNEQFF. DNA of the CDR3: TGTGCCAGCAGCCTCACATCCTTCTCCTACAATGAGCAGTTCTTC.

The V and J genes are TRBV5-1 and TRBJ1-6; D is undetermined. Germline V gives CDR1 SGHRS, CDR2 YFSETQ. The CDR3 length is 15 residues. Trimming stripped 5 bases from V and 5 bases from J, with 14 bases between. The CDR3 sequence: CASRANPSDNSPLHF. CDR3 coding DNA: TGCGCCAGCAGGGCGAACCCATCGGATAATTCACCCCTCCACTTT.

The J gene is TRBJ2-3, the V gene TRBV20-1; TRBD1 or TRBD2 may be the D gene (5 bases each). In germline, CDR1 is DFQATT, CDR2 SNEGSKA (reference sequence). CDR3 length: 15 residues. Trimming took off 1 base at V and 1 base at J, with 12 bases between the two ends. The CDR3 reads CSARALGPGTDTQYF. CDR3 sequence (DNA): TGCAGTGCTAGAGCTTTGGGACCTGGCACAGATACGCAGTATTTT.

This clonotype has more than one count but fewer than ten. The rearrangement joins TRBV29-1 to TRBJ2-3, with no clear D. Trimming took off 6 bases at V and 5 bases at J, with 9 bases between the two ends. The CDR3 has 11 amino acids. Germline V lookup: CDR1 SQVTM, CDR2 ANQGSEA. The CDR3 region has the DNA TGCAGCGTCCGTAGTGGAGATACGCAGTATTTT. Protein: CSVRSGDTQYF.

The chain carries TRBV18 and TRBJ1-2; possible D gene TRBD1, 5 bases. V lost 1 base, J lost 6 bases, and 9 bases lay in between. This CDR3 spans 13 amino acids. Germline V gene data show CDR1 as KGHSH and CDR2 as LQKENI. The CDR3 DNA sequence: TGTGCCAGCTCACCACTCAGGGCGGATGGCTACACCTTC. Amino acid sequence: CASSPLRADGYTF. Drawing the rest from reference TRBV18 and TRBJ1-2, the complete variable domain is NAGVMQNPRHLVRRRGQEARLRCSPMKGHSHVYWYRQLPEEGLKFMVYLQKENIIDESGMPKERFSAEFPKEGPSILRIQQVVRGDSAAYFCASSPLRADGYTFGSGTRLTVV.

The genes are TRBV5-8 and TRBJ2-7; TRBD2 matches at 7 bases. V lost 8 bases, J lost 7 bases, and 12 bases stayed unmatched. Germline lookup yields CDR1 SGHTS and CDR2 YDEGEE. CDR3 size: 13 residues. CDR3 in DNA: TGTGCCAGTAGCAGTCTTGCGGGAGATGAGCAGTACTTC. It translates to CASSSLAGDEQYF.

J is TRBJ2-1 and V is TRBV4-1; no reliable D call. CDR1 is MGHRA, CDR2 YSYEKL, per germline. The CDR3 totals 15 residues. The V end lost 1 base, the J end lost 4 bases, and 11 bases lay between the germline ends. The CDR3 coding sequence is TGCGCCAGCAGCCAAGGTGGGAACCGATACAATGAGCAGTTCTTC. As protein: CASSQGGNRYNEQFF.